Presented here are 19 T cell receptor beta chains from one specimen sequenced in a study of cytomegalovirus exposure and HLA in healthy donors. The study ran its PCR with 60 Vbeta and 13 Jbeta primers. The protocol was immunoSEQ multiplex PCR, while the TCRdb copy is restricted to in-frame clones and leaves out a portion. The top ten clones hold 2.5% of a sample with approximately 170,000 clones, about 85% of them seen once. The source material was PBMCs. Every receptor here comes from a man aged 30 to 39 in good health and CMV-seropositive.

The sample holds one count of this clone. The chain uses TRBV7-6 and TRBJ2-1, with 8 bases identical to TRBD2. The CDR3 runs to 16 residues. Germline trimming cut 2 bases from V and 6 bases from J; bases unmatched to any gene: 9. Germline assignment: CDR1 SGHVS and CDR2 FNYEAQ. CDR3 in DNA: TGTGCCAGCAGCTTACTAACAAGCGGGAGTATCAATGAGCAGTTCTTC. As protein: CASSLLTSGSINEQFF.

The chain links TRBV19 to TRBJ1-1, with TRBD1 matching 8 bases. Germline values: CDR1 LNHDA, CDR2 SQIVND (reference sequence). Losses at the gene ends were 9 bases for V and 5 bases for J; bases not matched to a gene: 11. This CDR3 is 14 amino acids long. CDR3 region: CASYPTGGYTEAFF. The CDR3, as DNA: TGTGCCAGCTATCCCACAGGGGGGTATACTGAAGCTTTCTTT.

The chain couples TRBV7-8 to TRBJ2-2, with 10 bases lining up with TRBD2. The CDR3 covers 16 residues. Per the germline V gene, CDR1 is SGHVS and CDR2 is FQNEAQ. The V gene end was trimmed by 2 bases and the J gene end by 6 bases; junction bases not matched to a gene: 6. This chain's CDR3 is CASSLQLAGGPGELFF. The CDR3 DNA reads TGTGCCAGCAGCTTACAATTAGCGGGAGGCCCCGGGGAGCTGTTTTTT.

V is TRBV19 and J is TRBJ1-2; perhaps TRBD1 as D (5 bases). Germline CDR1 and CDR2: LNHDA and SQIVND (reference sequence). V dropped 6 bases and J dropped 3 bases, with 17 bases sitting between them. The CDR3 runs 15 residues. In DNA, the CDR3 is TGTGCCAGTAGCCAGGGCTTGGGCAGGGACTATGGCTACACCTTC. Amino acid sequence: CASSQGLGRDYGYTF. Full variable domain (remainder filled in from reference TRBV19 and TRBJ1-2): DGGITQSPKYLFRKEGQNVTLSCEQNLNHDAMYWYRQDPGQGLRLIYYSQIVNDFQKGDIAEGYSVSREKKESFPLTVTSAQKNPTAFYLCASSQGLGRDYGYTFGSGTRLTVV.

This clone was found once. The chain links TRBV12-2 to TRBJ2-7; TRBD1, as called in the table, went unchecked against the DNA. TRBV12-2 is a recognized pseudogene. This CDR3 contains 20 residues. The CDR3 coding sequence is TGTGCAAGTCGCTTAGCGTGGGTTTTACAGGGATCTTGGGGACACTACGAGCAGTACGTC. Translated, it gives CASRLAWVLQGSWGHYEQYV.

This sequence joins TRBV29-1 and TRBJ2-5, with D unresolved. The end of the DNA is better explained by TRBJ2-7, so the J call may be wrong. This CDR3 region has 11 residues. Germline CDR1 reads SQVTM; CDR2 reads ANQGSEA. The CDR3 DNA sequence: TGCAGCGTTGGGCAGGACTACGAGCAGTACTTC. Its translation: CSVGQDYEQYF.

The chain has TRBV4-2 and TRBJ2-3; possibly TRBD2 for D (5 bases). This CDR3 comprises 17 residues. Germline loops: CDR1 LGHNA, CDR2 YNFKEQ. Trimming removed 0 bases at V and 0 bases at J, with 13 bases between. The CDR3 here is CASSQDFRDPSTDTQYF. The CDR3 DNA reads TGTGCCAGCAGCCAAGATTTTCGGGATCCTAGCACAGATACGCAGTATTTT.

The chain employs TRBV7-6 and TRBJ1-1; D not resolved. This CDR3 has 15 amino acids. CDR1 and CDR2 from the germline V gene are SGHVS and FNYEAQ. Trimming left V 5 bases short and J 5 bases short, with 18 bases between. CDR3 residues: CASSPGGGWGTEAFF. CDR3 in DNA: TGTGCCAGCAGCCCAGGAGGCGGGTGGGGAACTGAAGCTTTCTTT.

V gene TRBV10-3 combines with J gene TRBJ2-7; 7 nucleotides agree with TRBD2. This CDR3 comprises 16 residues. CDR1 is ENHRY, CDR2 SYGVKD, per germline. With 7 bases clipped from V and 6 bases from J, the junction kept 18 bases outside the gene matches. The CDR3 spells CAITLSSGGGQGEQYV. Written as DNA, the CDR3 is TGTGCCATCACCCTTTCTAGCGGCGGAGGGCAGGGCGAGCAGTACGTC.

With respect to this clone: A junction end diverges from the germline sequence, so it may reflect a read error. The chain links TRBV19 to TRBJ1-1; the D is unclear. CDR3 length equals 14 residues. Germline V gene data show CDR1 as LNHDA and CDR2 as SQIVND (reference sequence). The CDR3 nucleotides read TGTGCCAGTAGTATTTTTGACGGGAACGCTGAAGCTTTCTTT. Its translation is CASSIFDGNAEAFF.

The V call is TRBV15, the J call TRBJ2-2; no reliable D call. V was clipped by 3 bases and J by 11 bases, with 13 bases between them. Germline assignment: CDR1 LNHNV and CDR2 YYDKDF (reference sequence). This CDR3 is built from 13 residues. CDR3: CATSSGVQRELFF. The CDR3 nucleotides are TGTGCCACCAGCAGTGGAGTTCAACGAGAGCTGTTTTTT.

The V call is TRBV11-2, the J call TRBJ2-5, with 9 nucleotides matching TRBD1. This CDR3 is built from 16 residues. V lost 1 base and J lost 5; bases outside the gene matches: 8. CDR1 and CDR2 (germline): SGHAT, FQNNGV. The CDR3 DNA sequence: TGTGCCAGCAGCTTAGGAGGGACAGGGTACTTGGAGACCCAGTACTTC. It translates to CASSLGGTGYLETQYF.

The chain employs TRBV27 and TRBJ2-4; 8 bases agree with TRBD1. V shed 8 bases, J shed 0 bases, and the junction held 9 bases outside the gene matches. Germline values: CDR1 MNHEY, CDR2 SMNVEV (reference sequence). This CDR3 is 16 amino acids long. The chain's CDR3 is CASRPQGARAKNIQYF. In nucleotides, the CDR3 is TGTGCCAGCCGCCCTCAGGGGGCGAGAGCCAAAAACATTCAGTACTTC.

The chain is built from TRBV27 and TRBJ2-6; 10 bases fit TRBD1. The length of the CDR3 is 18 residues. Germline values: CDR1 MNHEY, CDR2 SMNVEV (reference sequence). V was clipped by 5 bases and J by 3 bases; unmatched bases: 10. CDR3 in amino acids: CASSPQPGQGFGANVLTF. In DNA form, the CDR3 reads TGTGCCAGCAGTCCCCAACCGGGACAGGGGTTTGGGGCCAACGTCCTGACTTTC.

CDR3 in amino acids: CASSFRESGRNIQYF. The DNA for the CDR3 is TGTGCCAGCAGCTTTAGGGAGAGCGGGAGGAACATTCAGTACTTC. V gene TRBV5-6 combines with J gene TRBJ2-4; 9 bases are shared with TRBD2. With V trimmed by 2 bases and J by 7 bases, 7 bases remained unmatched. CDR1 is SGHDT, CDR2 YYEEEE, per germline. The CDR3 runs to 15 residues.

The chain joins TRBV5-1 to TRBJ1-6, with 8 bases identical to TRBD1. The junction had 12 bases not matched to a gene; V was cut back by 1 base and J by 6 bases. This CDR3 spans 18 amino acids. Germline-derived CDR1 and CDR2 are SGHRS and YFSETQ. The CDR3 loop is CASSLYMDRAGVNSPLHF. CDR3 in DNA: TGCGCCAGCAGCTTGTACATGGACAGGGCAGGAGTTAATTCACCCCTCCACTTT.

This clone turned up a few times. A junction end diverges from the germline sequence, so it may reflect a read error. This chain connects TRBV7-7 to TRBJ1-3; TRBD1 aligns across 9 bases. There are 15 residues in the CDR3. Germline V gene sequence: CDR1 SSHAT, CDR2 FNYEAQ (reference sequence). The DNA for the CDR3 is TGTGCTAGCAGCTACGGGACAGGGACTGGAAACACCATATATTTT. Amino acid sequence: CASSYGTGTGNTIYF. Variable domain in full (rest from reference TRBV7-7 and TRBJ1-3): GAGVSQSPRYKVTKRGQDVTLRCDPISSHATLYWYQQALGQGPEFLTYFNYEAQPDKSGLPSDRFSAERPEGSISTLTIQRTEQRDSAMYRCASSYGTGTGNTIYFGEGSWLTVV.

The V call is TRBV15, the J call TRBJ2-3, with TRBD1 identical over 7 bases. The CDR3 is 14 amino acids. With V trimmed by 3 bases and J by 1 base, 1 base remained unmatched. CDR1 and CDR2 (germline): LNHNV, YYDKDF (reference sequence). The CDR3 nucleotides read TGTGCCACCAGCAGGGGACAGCGCACAGATACGCAGTATTTT. The encoded protein is CATSRGQRTDTQYF. Filled out from reference TRBV15 and TRBJ2-3, the complete variable domain reads DAMVIQNPRYQVTQFGKPVTLSCSQTLNHNVMYWYQQKSSQAPKLLFHYYDKDFNNEADTPDNFQSRRPNTSFCFLDIRSPGLGDTAMYLCATSRGQRTDTQYFGPGTRLTVL.

The gene calls are TRBV21-1 and TRBJ1-3; the DNA was not used to check the table's D call, TRBD1. TRBV21-1 is reported as a pseudogene. This CDR3 has 14 amino acids. The CDR3 protein is CASSKESRADTIYF. DNA for the CDR3: TGTGCCAGCAGCAAAGAGAGCAGGGCTGACACCATATATTTT.